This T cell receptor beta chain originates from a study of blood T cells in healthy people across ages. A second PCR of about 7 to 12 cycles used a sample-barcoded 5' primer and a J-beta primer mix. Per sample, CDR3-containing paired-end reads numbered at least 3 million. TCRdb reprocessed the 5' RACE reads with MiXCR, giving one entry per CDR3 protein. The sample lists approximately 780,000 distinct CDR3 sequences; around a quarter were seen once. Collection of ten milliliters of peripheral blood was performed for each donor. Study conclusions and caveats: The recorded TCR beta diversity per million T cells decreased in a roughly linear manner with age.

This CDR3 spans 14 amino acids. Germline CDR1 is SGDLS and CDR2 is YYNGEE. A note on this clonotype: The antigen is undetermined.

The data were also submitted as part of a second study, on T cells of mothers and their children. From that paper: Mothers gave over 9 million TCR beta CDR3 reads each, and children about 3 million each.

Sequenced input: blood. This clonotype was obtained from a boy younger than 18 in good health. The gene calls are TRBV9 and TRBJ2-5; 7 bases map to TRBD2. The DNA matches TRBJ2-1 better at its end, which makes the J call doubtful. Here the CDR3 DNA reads TGTGCCAGCAGCTTTAGCTGGGGGGGGAATGAGCAGTTCTTC. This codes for CASSFSWGGNEQFF.